One sample yielded the 12 T cell receptor beta chains listed below, sequenced in a study of blood T cell repertoires in COVID-19. TCRdb's copy holds only in-frame clones and misses some; the assay was immunoSEQ multiplex PCR. Here the sample spans some 200,000 clones, about 88% being singletons. The specimen was peripheral blood. Receptors originate from a man aged 35-49 years with active or convalescent COVID-19.

The chain is built from TRBV25-1 and TRBJ1-1; TRBD1 agrees at 8 bases. Germline values: CDR1 MGHDK, CDR2 SYGVNS. V shed 5 bases, J shed 3 bases, and the junction held 5 bases outside the gene matches. The CDR3 runs 14 residues. The CDR3 DNA follows: TGTGCCAGCAGTAACAGGGGGATGGACACTGAAGCTTTCTTT. Its translation: CASSNRGMDTEAFF. Using reference TRBV25-1 and TRBJ1-1 for the parts outside the CDR3, the full variable domain is EADIYQTPRYLVIGTGKKITLECSQTMGHDKMYWYQQDPGMELHLIHYSYGVNSTEKGDLSSESTVSRIRTEHFPLTLESARPSHTSQYLCASSNRGMDTEAFFGQGTRLTVV.

The chain links TRBV25-1 to TRBJ1-4; D unclear. The CDR3 covers 13 residues. Germline CDR1 and CDR2: MGHDK and SYGVNS. V was shortened by 6 bases and J by 3 bases, with 8 bases between the two germline ends. CDR3 DNA: TGTGCCAGCAGAGGGAGTGCTAATGAAAAACTGTTTTTT. The encoded protein is CASRGSANEKLFF.

The rearrangement uses TRBV5-7 and TRBJ2-7; 8 nucleotides match TRBD1. TRBV5-7 is an ORF; its function is uncertain. Losses at the gene ends were 4 bases for V and 5 bases for J; bases not matched to a gene: 8. CDR3 length: 14 amino acids. Here the CDR3 DNA reads TGTGCCAGCAGCCGCGAGGACAGGGACCACGAGCAGTACTTC. It specifies CASSREDRDHEQYF.

This sequence joins TRBV27 and TRBJ2-5; 11 bases align to TRBD2. CDR3 length: 16 amino acids. The V gene end was trimmed by 6 bases and the J gene end by 1 base; junction bases not matched to a gene: 7. The V gene's germline CDR1 is MNHEY and CDR2 SMNVEV (reference sequence). This chain's CDR3 is CASRLLAGGLQETQYF. The CDR3 nucleotides are TGTGCCAGCAGGCTATTAGCGGGGGGGCTCCAAGAGACCCAGTACTTC.

This clone was counted once. The genes are TRBV19 and TRBJ2-5, with a tentative D call TRBD1 (6 bases). The CDR3 runs 14 residues. V lost 4 bases to trimming and J lost 3 bases, with 12 bases between them. The germline gives CDR1 LNHDA, CDR2 SQIVND (reference sequence). CDR3 DNA sequence: TGTGCCAGTAGTAGGAGCCAGGGGAAAGAGACCCAGTACTTC. Translated, it gives CASSRSQGKETQYF.

V usage is TRBV19 and J usage is TRBJ2-2; D perhaps matches TRBD1 (5 bases). The CDR3 covers 16 residues. Germline CDR1 is LNHDA and CDR2 is SQIVND (reference sequence). Deletions cut 3 bases from V and 6 bases from J, with 17 bases between. The CDR3 sequence is CASSISIRGWSGELFF. The CDR3 bases are TGTGCCAGTAGTATCTCAATTAGGGGCTGGTCCGGGGAGCTGTTTTTT.

The rearrangement joins TRBV27 to TRBJ1-1; no clear D. The CDR3 is made up of 15 amino acids. Germline values: CDR1 MNHEY, CDR2 SMNVEV (reference sequence). The V end lost 5 bases, the J end lost 4 bases, and 17 bases lay between the germline ends. The chain's CDR3 is CASSGVTGMGTEAFF. CDR3 nucleotide sequence: TGTGCCAGCAGTGGTGTGACTGGTATGGGCACTGAAGCTTTCTTT.

This clone appeared once. The rearrangement links TRBV5-1 to TRBJ2-2; a possible D gene is TRBD1 (6 bases). The CDR3 sequence is 14 residues long. Trimming took off 5 bases at V and 3 bases at J, with 11 bases between the two ends. Germline lookup yields CDR1 SGHRS and CDR2 YFSETQ. CDR3 nucleotides: TGCGCCAGCAGAGGACAGCCGGACACCGGGGAGCTGTTTTTT. It translates to CASRGQPDTGELFF.

This clone showed up just a few times. This chain uses TRBV11-2 with TRBJ1-3; no definite D call. V lost 6 bases to trimming and J lost 0 bases, with 12 bases between them. Germline values: CDR1 SGHAT, CDR2 FQNNGV. This CDR3 comprises 15 residues. CDR3 loop: CASSYDGGSGNTIYF. Written as DNA, the CDR3 is TGTGCCAGCAGTTACGACGGAGGCTCTGGAAACACCATATATTTT.

This chain joins TRBV6-2 or TRBV6-3 and TRBJ1-5, with D maybe TRBD1 (6 bases). V lost 0 bases and J lost 3, with 12 bases in between. This CDR3 is 16 amino acids long. Germline CDR1 and CDR2: MNHEY and SVGEGT. The CDR3 sequence: CASSYSSRGNNQPQHF. The CDR3 DNA reads as TGTGCCAGCAGTTACTCGAGCAGGGGAAACAATCAGCCCCAGCATTTT.

The CDR3 DNA follows: TGTGCCAGCAGAACCGACAGGGGGCCTAATTCACCCCTCCACTTT. This codes for CASRTDRGPNSPLHF. V gene TRBV27 combines with J gene TRBJ1-6; 10 bases are a match to TRBD1. J gave up 6 bases and V 6 bases, and 5 bases lay outside the gene matches. The CDR3 loop spans 15 amino acids. CDR1 is MNHEY, CDR2 SMNVEV, per germline (reference sequence).

V is TRBV19 and J is TRBJ1-1; D is perhaps TRBD1 (5 bases). The CDR3 consists of 14 residues. Germline CDR1 and CDR2: LNHDA and SQIVND (reference sequence). Trimming stripped 4 bases from V and 2 bases from J, with 11 bases between. This chain's CDR3 is CASSTTVINTEAFF. The CDR3 DNA follows: TGTGCCAGTAGTACGACAGTTATTAACACTGAAGCTTTCTTT.